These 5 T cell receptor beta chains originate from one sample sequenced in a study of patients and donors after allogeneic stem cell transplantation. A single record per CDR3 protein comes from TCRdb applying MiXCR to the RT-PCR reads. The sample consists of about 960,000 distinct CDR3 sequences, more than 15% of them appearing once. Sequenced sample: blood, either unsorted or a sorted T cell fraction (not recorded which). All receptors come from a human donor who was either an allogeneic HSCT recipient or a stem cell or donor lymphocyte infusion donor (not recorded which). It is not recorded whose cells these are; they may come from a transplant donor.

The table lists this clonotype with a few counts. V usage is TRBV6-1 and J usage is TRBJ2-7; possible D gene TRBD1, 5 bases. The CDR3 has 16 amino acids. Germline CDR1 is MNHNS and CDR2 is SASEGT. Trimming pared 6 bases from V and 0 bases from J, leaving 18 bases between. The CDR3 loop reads CASSRTEMTASYEQYF. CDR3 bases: TGTGCCAGCAGCCGCACCGAGATGACAGCCTCCTACGAGCAGTACTTC.

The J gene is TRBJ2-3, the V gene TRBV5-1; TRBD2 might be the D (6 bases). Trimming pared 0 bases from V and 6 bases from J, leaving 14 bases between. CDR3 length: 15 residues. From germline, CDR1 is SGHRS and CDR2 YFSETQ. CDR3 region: CASSLVGTTSDTQYF. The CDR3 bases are TGCGCCAGCAGCTTGGTGGGTACGACTAGTGATACGCAGTATTTT.

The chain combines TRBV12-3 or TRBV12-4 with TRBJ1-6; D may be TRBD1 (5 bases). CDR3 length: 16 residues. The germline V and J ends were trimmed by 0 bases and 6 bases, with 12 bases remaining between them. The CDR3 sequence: CASSLATTRANSPLHF. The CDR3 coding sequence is TGTGCCAGCAGTTTAGCGACAACCAGGGCTAATTCACCCCTCCACTTT.

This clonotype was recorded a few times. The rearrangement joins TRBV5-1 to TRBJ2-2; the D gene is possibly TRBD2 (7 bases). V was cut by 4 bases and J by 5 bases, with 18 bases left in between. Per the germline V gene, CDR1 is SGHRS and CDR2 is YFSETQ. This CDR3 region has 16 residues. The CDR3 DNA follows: TGCGCCAGCAGCCTTGGGACACCCGGGAGGACCGGGGAGCTGTTTTTT. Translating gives CASSLGTPGRTGELFF.

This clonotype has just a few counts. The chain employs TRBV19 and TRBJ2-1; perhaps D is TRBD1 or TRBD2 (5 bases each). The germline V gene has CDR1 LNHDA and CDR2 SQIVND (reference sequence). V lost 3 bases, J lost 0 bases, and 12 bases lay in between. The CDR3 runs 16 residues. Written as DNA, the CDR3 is TGTGCCAGTAGTATTGAAGGGGAGACCTCCTACAATGAGCAGTTCTTC. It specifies CASSIEGETSYNEQFF.